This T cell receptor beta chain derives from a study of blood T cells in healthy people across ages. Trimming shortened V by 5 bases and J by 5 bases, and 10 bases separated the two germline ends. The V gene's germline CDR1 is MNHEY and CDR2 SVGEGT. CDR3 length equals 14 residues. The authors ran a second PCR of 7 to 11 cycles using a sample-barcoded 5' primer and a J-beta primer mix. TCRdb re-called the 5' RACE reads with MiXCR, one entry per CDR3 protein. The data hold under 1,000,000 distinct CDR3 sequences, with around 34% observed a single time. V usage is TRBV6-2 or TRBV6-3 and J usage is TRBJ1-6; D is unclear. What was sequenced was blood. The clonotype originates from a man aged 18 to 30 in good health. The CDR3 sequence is CASSDAADNSPLHF. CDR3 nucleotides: TGTGCCAGCAGTGACGCGGCGGATAATTCACCCCTCCACTTT.